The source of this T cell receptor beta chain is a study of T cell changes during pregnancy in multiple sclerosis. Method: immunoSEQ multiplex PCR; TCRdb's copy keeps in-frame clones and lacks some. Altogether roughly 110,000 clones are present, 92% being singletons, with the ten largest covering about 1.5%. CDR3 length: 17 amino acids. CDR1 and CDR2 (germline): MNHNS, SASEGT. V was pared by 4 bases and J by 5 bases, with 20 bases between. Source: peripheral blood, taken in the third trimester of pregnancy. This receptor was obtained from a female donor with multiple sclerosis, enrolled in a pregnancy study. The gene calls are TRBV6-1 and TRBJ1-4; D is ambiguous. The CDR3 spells CASSAYNIGLLNEKLFF. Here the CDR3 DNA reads TGTGCCAGCAGTGCTTATAATATTGGGCTGCTCAATGAAAAACTGTTTTTT.